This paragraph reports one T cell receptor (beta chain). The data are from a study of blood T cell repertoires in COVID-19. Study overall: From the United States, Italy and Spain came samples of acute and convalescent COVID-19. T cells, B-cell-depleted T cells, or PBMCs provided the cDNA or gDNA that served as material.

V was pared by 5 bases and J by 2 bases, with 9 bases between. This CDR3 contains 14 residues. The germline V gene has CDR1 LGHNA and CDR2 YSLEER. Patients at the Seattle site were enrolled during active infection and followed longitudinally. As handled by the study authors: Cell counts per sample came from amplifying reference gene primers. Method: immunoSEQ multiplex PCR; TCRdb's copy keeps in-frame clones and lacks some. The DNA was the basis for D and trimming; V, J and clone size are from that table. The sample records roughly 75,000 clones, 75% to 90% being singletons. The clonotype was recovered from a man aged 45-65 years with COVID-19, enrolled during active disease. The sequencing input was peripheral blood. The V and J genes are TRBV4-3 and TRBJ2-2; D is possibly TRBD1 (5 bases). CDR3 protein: CASSLTANTGELFF. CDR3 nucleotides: TGCGCCAGCAGCTTGACAGCCAACACCGGGGAGCTGTTTTTT.